This TCR beta chain comes out of a study of blood T cell repertoires in COVID-19. Per the original data handling: The assay estimated nucleated cells by amplifying reference gene primers. Only in-frame clones appear in the TCRdb table, and some are missing; sequencing was by immunoSEQ multiplex PCR. That table supplies the V and J calls and clone size; D and trimming were determined from the DNA. The sample shows about 250,000 clones, 87% of them seen only once. This CDR3 comprises 14 residues. Germline V lookup: CDR1 SGHTA, CDR2 FQGNSA. V lost 4 bases and J 3 bases, leaving 12 bases between the germline ends.

This chain joins TRBV7-2 and TRBJ1-1; possible D gene TRBD1, 5 bases. The receptor was derived from a man aged 18 to 29 with active or convalescent COVID-19. Source material: peripheral blood. CDR3 loop: CASSSRAGDTEAFF. DNA for the CDR3: TGTGCCAGCAGCTCGCGGGCGGGGGACACTGAAGCTTTCTTT.